A single TCR beta chain is shown here with its context. None of the participants with HIV were treated outside the United States. There were roughly 1-10 million cryopreserved PBMC in the samples before DNA extraction. At survey level, the immunoSEQ assay was run in its v3.0 version. Sequencing was performed with immunoSEQ multiplex PCR; in TCRdb, only in-frame clones are kept and a portion is missing. The data show approximately 24,000 clones, 70% to 85% seen once. The length of the CDR3 is 13 residues. Germline V CDR1 and CDR2: SGHAT, FQNNGV. V was shortened by 3 bases and J by 1 base, with 6 bases between the two germline ends. The record originates from a study of long-term antiretroviral therapy in people with HIV.

Sequences were derived from unsorted PBMCs, sampled 4.4 years after starting antiretroviral therapy. The chain links TRBV11-2 to TRBJ1-1; D call uncertain. The source is a man aged 25-45 years with HIV. The CDR3 reads CASSLITNTEAFF. The DNA for the CDR3 is TGTGCCAGCAGCTTGATTACGAACACTGAAGCTTTCTTT.